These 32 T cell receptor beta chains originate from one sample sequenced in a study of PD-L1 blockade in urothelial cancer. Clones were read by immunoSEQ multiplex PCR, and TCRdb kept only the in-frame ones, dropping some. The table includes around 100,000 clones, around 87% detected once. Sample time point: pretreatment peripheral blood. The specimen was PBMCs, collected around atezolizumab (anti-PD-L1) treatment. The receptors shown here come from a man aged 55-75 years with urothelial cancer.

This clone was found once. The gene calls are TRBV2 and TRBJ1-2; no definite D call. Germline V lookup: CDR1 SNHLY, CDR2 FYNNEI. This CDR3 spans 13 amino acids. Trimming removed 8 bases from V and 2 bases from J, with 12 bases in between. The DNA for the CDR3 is TGTGCCAGCGGGCGGGAGATGAACTATGGCTACACCTTC. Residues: CASGREMNYGYTF.

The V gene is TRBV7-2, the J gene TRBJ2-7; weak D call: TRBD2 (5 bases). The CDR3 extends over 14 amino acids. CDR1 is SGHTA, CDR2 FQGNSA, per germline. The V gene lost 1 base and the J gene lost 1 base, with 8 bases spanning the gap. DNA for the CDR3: TGTGCCAGCAGCTTAGAGCGGCAGTCCTACGAGCAGTACTTC. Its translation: CASSLERQSYEQYF.

The CDR3 is CASRPTGGAGNEKLFF. For the CDR3, the DNA is TGCGCCAGCCGACCTACAGGGGGCGCAGGTAATGAAAAACTGTTTTTT. The chain uses TRBV5-1 and TRBJ1-4, with 9 bases matching TRBD1. Unmatched junction bases numbered 11, after V lost 7 bases and J lost 4 bases. Germline V gene data show CDR1 as SGHRS and CDR2 as YFSETQ. The CDR3 has 16 amino acids.

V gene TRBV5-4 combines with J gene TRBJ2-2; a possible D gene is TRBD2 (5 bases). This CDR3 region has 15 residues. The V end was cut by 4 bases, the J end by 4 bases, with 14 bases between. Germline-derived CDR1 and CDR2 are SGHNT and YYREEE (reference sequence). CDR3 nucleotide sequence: TGTGCCAGCAGCCTCTCACTAGGAGTCACCGGGGAGCTGTTTTTT. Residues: CASSLSLGVTGELFF.

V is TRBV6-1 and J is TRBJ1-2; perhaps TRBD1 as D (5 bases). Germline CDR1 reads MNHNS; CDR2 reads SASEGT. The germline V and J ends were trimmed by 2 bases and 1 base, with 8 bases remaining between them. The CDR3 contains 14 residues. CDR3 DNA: TGTGCCAGCAGTGAAAGTGACAGTAACTATGGCTACACCTTC. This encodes CASSESDSNYGYTF.

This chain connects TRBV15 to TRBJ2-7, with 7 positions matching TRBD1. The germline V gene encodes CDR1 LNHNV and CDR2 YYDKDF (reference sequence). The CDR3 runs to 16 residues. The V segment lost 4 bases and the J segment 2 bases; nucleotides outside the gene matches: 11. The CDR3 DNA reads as TGTGCCACCAGCACACCCCTGACAGGGCCGACCTACGAGCAGTACTTC. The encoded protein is CATSTPLTGPTYEQYF.

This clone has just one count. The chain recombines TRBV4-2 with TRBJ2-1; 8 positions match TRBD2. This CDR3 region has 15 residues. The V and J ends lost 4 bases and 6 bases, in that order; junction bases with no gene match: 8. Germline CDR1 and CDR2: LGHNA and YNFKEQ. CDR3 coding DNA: TGTGCCAGCAGCCCCGGACTAGCTCGGGTCAATGAGCAGTTCTTC. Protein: CASSPGLARVNEQFF.

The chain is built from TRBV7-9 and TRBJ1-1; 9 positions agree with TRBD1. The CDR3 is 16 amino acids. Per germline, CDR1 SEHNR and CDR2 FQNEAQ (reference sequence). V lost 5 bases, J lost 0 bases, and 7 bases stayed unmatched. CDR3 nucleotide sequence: TGTGCCAGCAGCCCAAGGGACAGGGAAATGAACACTGAAGCTTTCTTT. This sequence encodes CASSPRDREMNTEAFF.

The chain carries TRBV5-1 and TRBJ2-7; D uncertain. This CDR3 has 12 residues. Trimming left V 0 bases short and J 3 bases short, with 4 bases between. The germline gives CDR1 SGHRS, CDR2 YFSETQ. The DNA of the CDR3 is TGCGCCAGCAGCTTGGATATCTACGAGCAGTACTTC. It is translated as CASSLDIYEQYF.

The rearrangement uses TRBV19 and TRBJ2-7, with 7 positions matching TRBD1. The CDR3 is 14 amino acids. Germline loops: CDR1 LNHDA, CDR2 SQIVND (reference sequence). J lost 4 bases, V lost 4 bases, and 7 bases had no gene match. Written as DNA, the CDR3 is TGTGCCAGTAGTACACCAGGGGGTGGGTACGAGCAGTACTTC. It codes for CASSTPGGGYEQYF.

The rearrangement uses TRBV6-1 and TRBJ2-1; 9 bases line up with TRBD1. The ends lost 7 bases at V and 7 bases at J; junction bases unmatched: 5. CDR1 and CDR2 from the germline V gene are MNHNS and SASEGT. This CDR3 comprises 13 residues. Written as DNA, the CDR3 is TGTGCCAGCAAACAGGGGGCAAGGAATGAGCAGTTCTTC. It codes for CASKQGARNEQFF.

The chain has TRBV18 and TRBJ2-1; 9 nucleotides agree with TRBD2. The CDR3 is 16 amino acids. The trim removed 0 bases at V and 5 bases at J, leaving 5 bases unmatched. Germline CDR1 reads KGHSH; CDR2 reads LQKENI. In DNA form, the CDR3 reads TGTGCCAGCTCACCACCGAGCCGCGGGGGGGACAATGAGCAGTTCTTC. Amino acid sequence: CASSPPSRGGDNEQFF.

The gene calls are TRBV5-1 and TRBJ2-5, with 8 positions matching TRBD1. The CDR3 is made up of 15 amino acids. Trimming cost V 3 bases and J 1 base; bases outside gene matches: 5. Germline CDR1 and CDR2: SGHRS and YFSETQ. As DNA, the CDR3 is TGCGCCAGCAGCTCCAGACAGGGGACCCAAGAGACCCAGTACTTC. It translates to CASSSRQGTQETQYF.

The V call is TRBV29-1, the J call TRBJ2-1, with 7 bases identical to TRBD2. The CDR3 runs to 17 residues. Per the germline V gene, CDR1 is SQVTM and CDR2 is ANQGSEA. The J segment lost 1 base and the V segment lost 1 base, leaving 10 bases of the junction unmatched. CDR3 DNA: TGCAGCGTTGAAGCCGAATCGGGCGGGGGATCCTACAATGAGCAGTTCTTC. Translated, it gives CSVEAESGGGSYNEQFF.

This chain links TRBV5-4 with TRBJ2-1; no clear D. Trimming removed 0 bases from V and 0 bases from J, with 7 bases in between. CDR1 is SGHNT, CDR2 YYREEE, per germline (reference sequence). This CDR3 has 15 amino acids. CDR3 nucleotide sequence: TGTGCCAGCAGCTTGGGAACCAGCTCCTACAATGAGCAGTTCTTC. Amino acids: CASSLGTSSYNEQFF.

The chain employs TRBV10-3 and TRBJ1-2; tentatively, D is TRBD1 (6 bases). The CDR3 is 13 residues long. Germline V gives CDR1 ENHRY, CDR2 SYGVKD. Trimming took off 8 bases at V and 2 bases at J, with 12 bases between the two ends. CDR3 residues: CAIGGQTNYGYTF. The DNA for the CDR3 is TGTGCCATCGGCGGACAGACAAACTATGGCTACACCTTC.

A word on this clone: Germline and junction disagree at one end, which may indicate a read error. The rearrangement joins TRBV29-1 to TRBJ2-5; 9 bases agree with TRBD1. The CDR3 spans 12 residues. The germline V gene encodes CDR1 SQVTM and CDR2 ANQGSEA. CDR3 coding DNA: TGCAGCGCAAGGACAGGGGAGTTTAATCAGGACTTC. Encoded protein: CSARTGEFNQDF.

The CDR3 region has the DNA TGTGCCAGCAGTGCCTTACAGGGGGCTGGGGCCAACGTCCTGACTTTC. Encoded protein: CASSALQGAGANVLTF. V and J are TRBV6-1 and TRBJ2-6; 8 bases are a match to TRBD1. With V trimmed by 4 bases and J by 2 bases, 4 bases remained unmatched. The CDR3 totals 16 residues. Germline values: CDR1 MNHNS, CDR2 SASEGT.

Here the CDR3 reads CASSPQGDNTEAFF. The CDR3 DNA follows: TGTGCCAGCAGCCCCCAGGGGGATAACACTGAAGCTTTCTTT. The V gene is TRBV7-3, the J gene TRBJ1-1; 7 bases map to TRBD1. The trim removed 5 bases at V and 2 bases at J, leaving 5 bases unmatched. CDR1 and CDR2 from the germline V gene are SGHTA and FQGTGA. CDR3 length equals 14 residues.

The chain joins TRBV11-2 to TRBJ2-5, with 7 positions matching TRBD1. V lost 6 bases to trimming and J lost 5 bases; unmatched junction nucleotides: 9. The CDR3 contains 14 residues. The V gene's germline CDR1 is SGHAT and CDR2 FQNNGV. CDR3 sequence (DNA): TGTGCCAGCAGAGTCCAGGGGGTAAGGGAGACCCAGTACTTC. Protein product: CASRVQGVRETQYF.

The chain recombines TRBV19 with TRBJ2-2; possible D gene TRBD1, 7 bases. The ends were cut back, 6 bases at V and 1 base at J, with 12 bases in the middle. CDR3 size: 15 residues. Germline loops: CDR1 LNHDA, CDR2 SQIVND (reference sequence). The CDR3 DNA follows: TGTGCCAGTAGCCCGGGGGACAGGAACACCGGGGAGCTGTTTTTT. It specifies CASSPGDRNTGELFF.

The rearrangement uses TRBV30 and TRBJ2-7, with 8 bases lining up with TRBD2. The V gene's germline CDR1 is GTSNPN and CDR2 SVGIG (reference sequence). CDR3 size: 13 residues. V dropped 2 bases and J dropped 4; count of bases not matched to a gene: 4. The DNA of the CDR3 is TGTGCCTGGAGTAGCGGGGGACAATACGAGCAGTACTTC. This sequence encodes CAWSSGGQYEQYF. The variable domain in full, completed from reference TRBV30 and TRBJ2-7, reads SQTIHQWPATLVQPVGSPLSLECTVEGTSNPNLYWYRQAAGRGLQLLFYSVGIGQISSEVPQNLSASRPQDRQFILSSKKLLLSDSGFYLCAWSSGGQYEQYFGPGTRLTVT.

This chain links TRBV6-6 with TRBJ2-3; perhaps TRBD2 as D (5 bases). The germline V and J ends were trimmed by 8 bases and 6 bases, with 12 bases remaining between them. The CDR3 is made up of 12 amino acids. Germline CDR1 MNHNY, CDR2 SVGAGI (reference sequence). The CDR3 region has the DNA TGTGCCAGCCAGAGGGAAACCGATACGCAGTATTTT. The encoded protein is CASQRETDTQYF.

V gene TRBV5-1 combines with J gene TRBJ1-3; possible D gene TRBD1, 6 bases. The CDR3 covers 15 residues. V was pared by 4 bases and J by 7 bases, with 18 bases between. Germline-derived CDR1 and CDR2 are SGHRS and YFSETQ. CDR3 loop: CASSEMGALGNTIYF. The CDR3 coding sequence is TGCGCCAGCAGCGAAATGGGGGCTCTGGGGAACACCATATATTTT.

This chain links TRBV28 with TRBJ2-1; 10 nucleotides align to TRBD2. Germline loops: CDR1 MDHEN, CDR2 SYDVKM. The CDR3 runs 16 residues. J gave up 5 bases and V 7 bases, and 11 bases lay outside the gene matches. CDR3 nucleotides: TGTGCCAGCAACCCCCGGGCTAGCGGGAGCGACAATGAGCAGTTCTTC. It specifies CASNPRASGSDNEQFF.

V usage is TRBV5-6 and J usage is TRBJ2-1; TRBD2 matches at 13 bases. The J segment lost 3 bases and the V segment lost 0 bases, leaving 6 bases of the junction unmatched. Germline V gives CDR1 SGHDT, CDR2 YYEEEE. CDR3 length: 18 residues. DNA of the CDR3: TGTGCCAGCAGCTTGGGACTAGCGGGGGGAATATTCTACAATGAGCAGTTCTTC. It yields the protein CASSLGLAGGIFYNEQFF.

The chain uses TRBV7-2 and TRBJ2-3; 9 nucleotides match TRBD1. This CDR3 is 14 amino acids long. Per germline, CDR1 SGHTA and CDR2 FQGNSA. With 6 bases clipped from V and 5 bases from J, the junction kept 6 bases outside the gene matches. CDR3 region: CASRQGAGGDTQYF. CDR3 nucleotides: TGTGCCAGCAGACAGGGGGCTGGGGGAGATACGCAGTATTTT.

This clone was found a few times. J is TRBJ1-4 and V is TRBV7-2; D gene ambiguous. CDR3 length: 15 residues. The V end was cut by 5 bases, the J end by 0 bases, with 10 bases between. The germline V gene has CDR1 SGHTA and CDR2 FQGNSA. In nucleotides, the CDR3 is TGTGCCAGCAGCACAGACGGTGCAACTAATGAAAAACTGTTTTTT. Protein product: CASSTDGATNEKLFF.

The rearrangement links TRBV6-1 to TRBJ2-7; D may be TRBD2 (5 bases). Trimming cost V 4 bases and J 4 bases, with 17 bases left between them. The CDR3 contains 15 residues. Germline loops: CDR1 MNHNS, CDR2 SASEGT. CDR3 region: CASSVTEGRMYEQYF. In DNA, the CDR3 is TGTGCCAGCAGTGTCACCGAGGGAAGGATGTACGAGCAGTACTTC.

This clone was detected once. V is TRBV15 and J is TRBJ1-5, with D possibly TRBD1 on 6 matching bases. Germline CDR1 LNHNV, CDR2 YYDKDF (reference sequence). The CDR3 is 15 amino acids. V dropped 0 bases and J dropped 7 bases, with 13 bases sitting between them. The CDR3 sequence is CATSRDTGSGQPQHF. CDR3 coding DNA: TGTGCCACCAGCAGAGATACAGGGTCAGGACAGCCCCAGCATTTT.

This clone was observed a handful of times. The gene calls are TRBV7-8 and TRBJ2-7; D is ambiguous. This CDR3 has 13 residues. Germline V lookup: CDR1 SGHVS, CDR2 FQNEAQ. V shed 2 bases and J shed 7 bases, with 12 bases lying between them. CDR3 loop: CASSLSASREQYF. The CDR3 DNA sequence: TGTGCCAGCAGCTTAAGTGCCTCCCGGGAGCAGTACTTC.

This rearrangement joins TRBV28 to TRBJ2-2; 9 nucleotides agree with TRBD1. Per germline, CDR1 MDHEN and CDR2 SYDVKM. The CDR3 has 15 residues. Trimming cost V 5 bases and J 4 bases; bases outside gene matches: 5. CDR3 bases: TGTGCCAGCAGTCACCCGGGACAGGGCACCGGGGAGCTGTTTTTT. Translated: CASSHPGQGTGELFF. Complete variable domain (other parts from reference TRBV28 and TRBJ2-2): DVKVTQSSRYLVKRTGEKVFLECVQDMDHENMFWYRQDPGLGLRLIYFSYDVKMKEKGDIPEGYSVSREKKERFSLILESASTNQTSMYLCASSHPGQGTGELFFGEGSRLTVL.